The TCR beta chain described here comes from a study of Graves' ophthalmopathy and Graves' hyperthyroidism. Study at large: Peripheral blood was gathered at the point of initial diagnosis, before any treatment started.

The table lists this clonotype with many counts. Its antigen is unidentified. Study results and caveats: Ophthalmopathy progression was predicted with 55% to 71% sensitivity and around 72% specificity.

CDR3 length: 13 amino acids. V was trimmed by 6 bases and J by 4 bases, leaving 13 bases between them. Per the germline V gene, CDR1 is DFQATT and CDR2 is SNEGSKA (reference sequence). Amplification of TCR beta CDR3 regions used RNA transcripts. Second-round multiplex PCR came after a first-round RT-PCR that employed HTBI primers. One entry per CDR3 protein, called by TCRdb with MiXCR from the multiplex PCR reads. The sample comprises hundreds of thousands of distinct CDR3 sequences, about 41% of which are singletons, and around 3.3% rests with the top ten. The sequence was collected from an adult man with Graves' ophthalmopathy. Sequencing used peripheral blood. V is TRBV20-1 and J is TRBJ1-5; D is possibly TRBD1 (6 bases). The chain's CDR3 is CSAAGALNQPQHF. In DNA form, the CDR3 reads TGCAGTGCCGCAGGGGCCCTAAATCAGCCCCAGCATTTT.